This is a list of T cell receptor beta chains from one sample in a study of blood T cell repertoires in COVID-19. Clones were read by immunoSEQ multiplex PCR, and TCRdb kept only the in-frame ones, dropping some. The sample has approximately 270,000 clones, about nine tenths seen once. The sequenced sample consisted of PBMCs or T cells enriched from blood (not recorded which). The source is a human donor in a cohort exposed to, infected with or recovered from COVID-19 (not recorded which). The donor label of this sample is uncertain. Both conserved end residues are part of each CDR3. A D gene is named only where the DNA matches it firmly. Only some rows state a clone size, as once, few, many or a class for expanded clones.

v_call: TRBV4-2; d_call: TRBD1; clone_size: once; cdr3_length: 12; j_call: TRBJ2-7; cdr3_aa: CASQDRGDEQYF; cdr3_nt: TGTGCCAGCCAGGACAGGGGGGACGAGCAGTACTTC
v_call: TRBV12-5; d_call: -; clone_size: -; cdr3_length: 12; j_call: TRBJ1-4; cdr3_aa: CASGRDNEKLFF; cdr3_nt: TGTGCTAGTGGCCGAGATAATGAAAAACTGTTTTTT
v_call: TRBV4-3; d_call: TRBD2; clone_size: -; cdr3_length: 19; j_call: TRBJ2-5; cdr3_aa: CASSQDSGTSGTKRETQYF; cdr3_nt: TGCGCCAGCAGCCAAGACTCCGGGACTAGCGGAACCAAGCGAGAGACCCAGTACTTC
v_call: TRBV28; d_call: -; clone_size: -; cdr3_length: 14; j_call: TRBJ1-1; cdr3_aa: CASSFWAPAPEAFF; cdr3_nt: TGTGCCAGCAGTTTCTGGGCACCGGCCCCTGAAGCTTTCTTT
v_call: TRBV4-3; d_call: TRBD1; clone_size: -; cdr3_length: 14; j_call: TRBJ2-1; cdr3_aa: CASSRDRGDDEQFF; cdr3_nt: TGCGCCAGCAGCCGGGACAGGGGAGACGATGAGCAGTTCTTC
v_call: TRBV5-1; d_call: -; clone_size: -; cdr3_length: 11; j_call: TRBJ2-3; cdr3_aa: CASSFSETQYF; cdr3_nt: TGCGCCAGCAGTTTTAGCGAAACGCAGTATTTT
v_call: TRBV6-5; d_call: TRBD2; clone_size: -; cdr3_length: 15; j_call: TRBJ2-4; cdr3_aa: CASSSGGATKNIQYF; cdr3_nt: TGTGCCAGCAGTAGCGGGGGGGCGACCAAAAACATTCAGTACTTC
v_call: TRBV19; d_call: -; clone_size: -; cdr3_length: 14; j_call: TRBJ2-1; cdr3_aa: CASSISGPDNEQFF; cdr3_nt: TGTGCCAGTAGTATCTCAGGGCCCGACAATGAGCAGTTCTTC
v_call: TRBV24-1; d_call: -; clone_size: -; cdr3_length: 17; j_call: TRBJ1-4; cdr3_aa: CATSDSALTAGERKLFF; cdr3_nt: TGTGCCACCAGTGATAGTGCCCTAACAGCGGGAGAGAGGAAACTGTTTTTT
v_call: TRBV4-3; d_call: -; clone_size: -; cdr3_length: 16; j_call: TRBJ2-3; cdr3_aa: CASSQGRGGLADTQYF; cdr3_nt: TGCGCCAGCAGCCAAGGGAGGGGGGGACTCGCAGATACGCAGTATTTT
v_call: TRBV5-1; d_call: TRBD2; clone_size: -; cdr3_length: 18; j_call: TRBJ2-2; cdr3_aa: CASSFGLAGGRSTGELFF; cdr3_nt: TGCGCCAGCAGCTTCGGACTAGCGGGGGGGCGGAGCACCGGGGAGCTGTTTTTT
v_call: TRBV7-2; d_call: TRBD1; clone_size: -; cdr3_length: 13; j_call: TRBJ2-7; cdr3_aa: CASSLDRGREQYF; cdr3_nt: TGTGCCAGCAGCCTCGACAGGGGACGCGAGCAGTACTTC
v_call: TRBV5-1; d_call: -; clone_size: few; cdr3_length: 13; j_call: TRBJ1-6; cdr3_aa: CASTDPGISPLHF; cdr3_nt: TGCGCCAGCACCGACCCCGGGATTTCACCCCTCCACTTT
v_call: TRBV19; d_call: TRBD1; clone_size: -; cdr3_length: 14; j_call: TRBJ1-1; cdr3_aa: CASSRGQGGSEAFF; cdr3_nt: TGTGCCAGTAGTAGGGGACAGGGTGGAAGTGAAGCTTTCTTT
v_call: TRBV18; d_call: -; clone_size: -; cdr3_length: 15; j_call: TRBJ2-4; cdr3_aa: CASSPRQGWQNIQYF; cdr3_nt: TGTGCCAGCTCACCCCGGCAGGGGTGGCAAAACATTCAGTACTTC
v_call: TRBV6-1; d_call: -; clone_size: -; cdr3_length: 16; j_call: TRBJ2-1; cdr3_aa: CASSEEEGLSSNEQFF; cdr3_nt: TGTGCCAGCAGTGAAGAGGAGGGGCTCTCAAGTAATGAGCAGTTCTTC
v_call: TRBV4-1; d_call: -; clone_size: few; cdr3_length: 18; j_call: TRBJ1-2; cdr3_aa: CASSHDLGLTILNYGYTF; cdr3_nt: TGCGCCAGCAGCCATGACTTGGGACTGACCATACTAAACTATGGCTACACCTTC